This entry lists 12 T cell receptor beta chains sequenced from one sample in a study of blood T cell repertoires in COVID-19. Method: immunoSEQ multiplex PCR; TCRdb's copy keeps in-frame clones and lacks some. The table shows about 290,000 clones, with approximately 89% occurring only once. Sequencing was performed on peripheral blood. These receptors were collected from a woman in her 30s with COVID-19, enrolled during active disease.

The chain has TRBV18 and TRBJ1-5; D is unresolved. Germline assignment: CDR1 KGHSH and CDR2 LQKENI. The length of the CDR3 is 14 residues. Trimming removed 2 bases at V and 0 bases at J, with 5 bases between. The CDR3 loop is CASSPVYSNQPQHF. Written as DNA, the CDR3 is TGTGCCAGCTCACCAGTCTATAGCAATCAGCCCCAGCATTTT.

This clone was recorded only once. The chain links TRBV6-1 to TRBJ2-2; TRBD2 might be the D (6 bases). V gave up 1 base and J gave up 6 bases, with 12 bases separating them. The V gene's germline CDR1 is MNHNS and CDR2 SASEGT. The CDR3 is 15 residues long. In DNA form, the CDR3 reads TGTGCCAGCAGTGAAGGACTAGTCAGGTCCGGGGAGCTGTTTTTT. Translating gives CASSEGLVRSGELFF.

This clone came up a few times. V and J are TRBV11-2 and TRBJ1-1; D perhaps matches TRBD1 (5 bases). The germline V and J ends were trimmed by 2 bases and 4 bases, with 11 bases remaining between them. This CDR3 contains 14 residues. CDR1 and CDR2 (germline): SGHAT, FQNNGV. CDR3 DNA sequence: TGTGCCAGCAGCTTATACCAGGGCGGCACTGAAGCTTTCTTT. Its translation: CASSLYQGGTEAFF.

This chain joins TRBV4-1 and TRBJ1-5; no clear D gene. The germline CDR1 and CDR2 sequences are MGHRA and YSYEKL. V was shortened by 2 bases and J by 6 bases, with 20 bases between the two germline ends. This CDR3 is built from 17 residues. In nucleotides, the CDR3 is TGCGCCAGCAGCCAATCATGGCAGGCGACCTTGACTCAGCCCCAGCATTTT. Translating it yields CASSQSWQATLTQPQHF.

In its sample, this clone was seen once. The chain uses TRBV3-1 (or the pseudogene TRBV3-2) and TRBJ2-2; tentatively, D is TRBD2 (5 bases). The CDR3 consists of 16 residues. With 2 bases removed from V and 11 bases from J, the gap between germline ends came to 21 bases. In germline, CDR1 is LGHDT, CDR2 YNNKEL (reference sequence). The CDR3 nucleotides are TGTGCCAGCAGCCAAAGGGCGGGTATCGCTCTGGCTGAGCTGTTTTTT. It specifies CASSQRAGIALAELFF.

The gene calls are TRBV28 and TRBJ2-7; no clear D. This CDR3 comprises 13 residues. CDR1 and CDR2 from the germline V gene are MDHEN and SYDVKM. V lost 2 bases and J 3 bases, leaving 8 bases between the germline ends. The CDR3 sequence is CASSLVVDYEQYF. Here the CDR3 DNA reads TGTGCCAGCAGTTTAGTGGTAGACTACGAGCAGTACTTC.

In its sample, this clone was seen once. The chain uses TRBV7-9 and TRBJ1-1, with D perhaps matching TRBD1 (6 bases). The V end was cut by 6 bases, the J end by 4 bases, with 12 bases between. Germline V lookup: CDR1 SEHNR, CDR2 FQNEAQ (reference sequence). The length of the CDR3 is 13 residues. This CDR3 is CASSYRDVTEAFF. The CDR3 DNA reads TGTGCCAGCAGTTACAGGGACGTCACTGAAGCTTTCTTT.

The chain has TRBV5-1 and TRBJ2-7; TRBD1 agrees at 10 bases. The germline V gene encodes CDR1 SGHRS and CDR2 YFSETQ. This CDR3 is built from 15 residues. Trimming took 4 bases from V and 4 from J; bases not matched to a gene: 8. CDR3 protein: CASSTTTGGGYEQYF. CDR3 sequence (DNA): TGCGCCAGCAGCACTACGACAGGGGGCGGGTACGAGCAGTACTTC.

The chain uses TRBV7-9 and TRBJ1-3; D gene unclear. This CDR3 spans 16 amino acids. Germline loops: CDR1 SEHNR, CDR2 FQNEAQ (reference sequence). Trimming cost V 2 bases and J 0 bases, with 11 bases left between them. The CDR3 reads CASSLNIGGSGNTIYF. CDR3 in DNA: TGTGCCAGCAGCTTAAATATAGGAGGCTCTGGAAACACCATATATTTT.

This chain uses TRBV19 with TRBJ2-7; D is possibly TRBD1 (6 bases). Trimming shortened V by 3 bases and J by 3 bases, and 12 bases separated the two germline ends. This CDR3 comprises 14 residues. The germline V gene has CDR1 LNHDA and CDR2 SQIVND (reference sequence). The CDR3 nucleotides are TGTGCCAGTAGTATGGGGACACCACTCTACGAGCAGTACTTC. Translating it yields CASSMGTPLYEQYF.

The V call is TRBV11-2, the J call TRBJ1-2; D remains ambiguous. CDR1 and CDR2 (germline): SGHAT, FQNNGV. CDR3 length: 17 residues. Trimming took off 3 bases at V and 4 bases at J, with 21 bases between the two ends. CDR3 coding DNA: TGTGCCAGCAGCTTGCCCTCCGGGTCCCTGTTCTTCTATGGCTACACCTTC. Its protein product is CASSLPSGSLFFYGYTF.

This clone was counted only a few times. For the CDR3, the DNA is TGTGCCAGCAGCTTAGACCATACAGGGGCCTATGGCTACACCTTC. Amino acids: CASSLDHTGAYGYTF. The V and J genes are TRBV7-2 and TRBJ1-2; 7 positions match TRBD1. V was pared by 1 base and J by 4 bases, with 6 bases of the junction left unmatched. This CDR3 is built from 15 residues. CDR1 and CDR2 from the germline V gene are SGHTA and FQGNSA.